The clone carrying this T cell receptor (beta chain) has just a few counts. The antigen is unknown. The sample carries other DNA sequences with the same CDR3. These data originate in a study of beta chain features in type 1 diabetes. Points from the study as a whole: The question left open here concerned HLA type influencing TCRB rearrangement.

Reverse transcribing all isolated RNA meant expressed TCRB transcripts were sequenced. TCRdb keeps only in-frame clones here, not all; method: immunoSEQ multiplex PCR. The sample records about 470,000 clones, about 30% being singletons. Trimming cost V 1 base and J 1 base, with 3 bases left between them. The CDR3 is 13 residues long. Germline V gene data show CDR1 as SNHLY and CDR2 as FYNNEI. The chain employs TRBV2 and TRBJ2-3; D gene ambiguous. The sequenced sample consisted of naive CD4+ T cells from blood. The TCR sequence derives from a man aged 18 to 30 in good health. CDR3 DNA sequence: TGTGCCAGCAGTGAAGGTCGCACAGATACGCAGTATTTT. It is translated as CASSEGRTDTQYF.